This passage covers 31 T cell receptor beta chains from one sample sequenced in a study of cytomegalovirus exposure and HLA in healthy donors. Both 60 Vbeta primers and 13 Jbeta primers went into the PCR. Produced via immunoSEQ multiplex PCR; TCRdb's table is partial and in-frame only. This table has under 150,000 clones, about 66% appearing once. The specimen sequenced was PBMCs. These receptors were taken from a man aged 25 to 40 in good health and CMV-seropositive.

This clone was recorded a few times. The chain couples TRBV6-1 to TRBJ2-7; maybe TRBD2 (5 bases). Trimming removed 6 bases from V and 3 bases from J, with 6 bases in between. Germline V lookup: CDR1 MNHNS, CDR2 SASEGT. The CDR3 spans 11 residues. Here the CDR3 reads CASSRDYEQYF. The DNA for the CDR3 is TGTGCCAGCAGCCGGGACTACGAGCAGTACTTC.

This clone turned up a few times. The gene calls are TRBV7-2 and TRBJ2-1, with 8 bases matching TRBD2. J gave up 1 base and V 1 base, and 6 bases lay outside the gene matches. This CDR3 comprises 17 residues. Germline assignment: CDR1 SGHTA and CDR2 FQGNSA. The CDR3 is CASSLGSGSGSYNEQFF. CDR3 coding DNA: TGTGCCAGCAGCTTAGGGAGCGGGAGCGGGTCCTACAATGAGCAGTTCTTC.

CDR3 loop: CAISDVRTSGSTDTQYF. CDR3 sequence (DNA): TGTGCCATCAGTGATGTCCGGACTAGCGGTAGCACAGATACGCAGTATTTT. V usage is TRBV10-3 and J usage is TRBJ2-3; TRBD2 matches at 10 bases. After removal of 3 bases from V and 0 bases from J, the junction contained 6 bases not matched to a gene. This CDR3 is built from 17 residues. Germline V gene data show CDR1 as ENHRY and CDR2 as SYGVKD.

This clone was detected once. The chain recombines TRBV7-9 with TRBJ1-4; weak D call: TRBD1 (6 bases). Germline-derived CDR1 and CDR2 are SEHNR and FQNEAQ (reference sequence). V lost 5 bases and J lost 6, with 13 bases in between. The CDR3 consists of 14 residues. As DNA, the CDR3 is TGTGCCAGCAGCGCCAGGACAGCCGATGAAAAACTGTTTTTT. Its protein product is CASSARTADEKLFF.

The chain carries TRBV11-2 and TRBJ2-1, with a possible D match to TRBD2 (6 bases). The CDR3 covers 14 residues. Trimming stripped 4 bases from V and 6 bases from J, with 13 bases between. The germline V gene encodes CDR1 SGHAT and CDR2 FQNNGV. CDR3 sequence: CASSSHGSANEQFF. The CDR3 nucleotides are TGTGCCAGCAGCTCCCACGGGAGTGCCAATGAGCAGTTCTTC.

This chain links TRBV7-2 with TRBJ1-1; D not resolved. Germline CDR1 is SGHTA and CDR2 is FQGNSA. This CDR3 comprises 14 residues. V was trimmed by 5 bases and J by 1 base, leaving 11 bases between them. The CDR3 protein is CASSPRPGNTEAFF. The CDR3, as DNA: TGTGCCAGCAGCCCTAGGCCGGGGAACACTGAAGCTTTCTTT.

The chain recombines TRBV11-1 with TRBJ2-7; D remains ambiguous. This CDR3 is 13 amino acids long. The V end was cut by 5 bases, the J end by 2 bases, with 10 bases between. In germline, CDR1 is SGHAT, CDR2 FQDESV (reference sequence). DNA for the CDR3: TGTGCCAGCAGCCTTACCGGAGCCTACGAGCAGTACTTC. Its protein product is CASSLTGAYEQYF.

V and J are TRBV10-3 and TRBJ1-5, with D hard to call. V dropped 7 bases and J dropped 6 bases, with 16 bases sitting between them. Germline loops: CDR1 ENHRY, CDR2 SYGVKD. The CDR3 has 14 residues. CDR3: CAITRDAGSQPQHF. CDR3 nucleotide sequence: TGTGCCATCACCCGGGATGCCGGGAGTCAGCCCCAGCATTTT.

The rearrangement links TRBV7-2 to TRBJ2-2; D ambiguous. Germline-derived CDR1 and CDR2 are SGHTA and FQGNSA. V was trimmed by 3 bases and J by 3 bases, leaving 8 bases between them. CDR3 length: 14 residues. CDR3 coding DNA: TGTGCCAGCAGCTTTGCCAGTTACACCGGGGAGCTGTTTTTT. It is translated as CASSFASYTGELFF.

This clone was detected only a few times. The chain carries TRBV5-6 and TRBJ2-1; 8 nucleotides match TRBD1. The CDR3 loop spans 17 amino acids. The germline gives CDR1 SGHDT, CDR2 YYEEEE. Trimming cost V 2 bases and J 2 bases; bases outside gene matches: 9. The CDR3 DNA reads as TGTGCCAGCAGCTTCCCCCTCGGGACAGGACCCTACAATGAGCAGTTCTTC. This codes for CASSFPLGTGPYNEQFF.

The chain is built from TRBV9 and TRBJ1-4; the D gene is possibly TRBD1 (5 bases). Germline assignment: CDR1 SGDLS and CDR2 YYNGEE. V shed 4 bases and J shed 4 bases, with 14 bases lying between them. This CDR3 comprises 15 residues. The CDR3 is CASSPQAEVNEKLFF. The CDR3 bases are TGTGCCAGCAGCCCACAGGCAGAGGTTAATGAAAAACTGTTTTTT.

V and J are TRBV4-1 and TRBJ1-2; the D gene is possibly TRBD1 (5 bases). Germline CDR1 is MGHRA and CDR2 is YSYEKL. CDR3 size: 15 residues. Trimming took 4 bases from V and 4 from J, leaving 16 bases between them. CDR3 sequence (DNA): TGCGCCAGCAGCCCAGGGTACAGGACCCTCTATGGCTACACCTTC. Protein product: CASSPGYRTLYGYTF.

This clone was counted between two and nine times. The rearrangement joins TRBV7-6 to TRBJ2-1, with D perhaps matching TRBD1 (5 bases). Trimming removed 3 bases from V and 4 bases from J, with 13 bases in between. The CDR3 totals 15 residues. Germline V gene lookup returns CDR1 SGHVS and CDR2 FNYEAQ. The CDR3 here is CASSFGQGWYNEQFF. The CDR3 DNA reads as TGTGCCAGCAGCTTTGGGCAGGGTTGGTACAATGAGCAGTTCTTC.

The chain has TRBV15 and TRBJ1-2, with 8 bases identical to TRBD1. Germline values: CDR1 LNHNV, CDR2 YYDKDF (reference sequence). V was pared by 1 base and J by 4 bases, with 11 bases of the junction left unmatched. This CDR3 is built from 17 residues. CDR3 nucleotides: TGTGCCACCAGCAGAGGGGGACAGGTCCTAAGACGCTATGGCTACACCTTC. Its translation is CATSRGGQVLRRYGYTF.

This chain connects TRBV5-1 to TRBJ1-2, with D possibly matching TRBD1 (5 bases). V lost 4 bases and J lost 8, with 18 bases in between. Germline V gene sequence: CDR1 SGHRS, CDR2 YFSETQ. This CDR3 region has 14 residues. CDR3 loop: CASSASPGLGGYTF. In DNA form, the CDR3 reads TGCGCCAGCAGCGCCAGTCCGGGACTTGGCGGCTACACCTTC.

The CDR3 region is CASSLLGTGVSGNTIYF. CDR3 in DNA: TGCGCCAGCAGCTTGTTAGGGACAGGGGTATCTGGAAACACCATATATTTT. V is TRBV5-1 and J is TRBJ1-3, with 10 bases identical to TRBD1. CDR1 is SGHRS and CDR2 is YFSETQ in the germline V gene. V dropped 1 base and J dropped 1; count of bases not matched to a gene: 5. The CDR3 spans 17 residues.

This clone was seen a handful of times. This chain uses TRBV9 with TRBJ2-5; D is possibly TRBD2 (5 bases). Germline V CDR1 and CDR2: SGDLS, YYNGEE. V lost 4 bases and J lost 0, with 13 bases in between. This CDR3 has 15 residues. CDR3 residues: CASSPHPGYQETQYF. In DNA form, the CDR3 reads TGTGCCAGCAGCCCCCACCCGGGGTACCAAGAGACCCAGTACTTC.

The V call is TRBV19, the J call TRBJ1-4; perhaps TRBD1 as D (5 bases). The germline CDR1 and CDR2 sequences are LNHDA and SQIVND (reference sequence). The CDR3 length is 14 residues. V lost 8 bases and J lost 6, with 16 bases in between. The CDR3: CASVRGDTDEKLFF. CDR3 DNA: TGTGCCAGTGTCCGGGGGGATACCGATGAAAAACTGTTTTTT.

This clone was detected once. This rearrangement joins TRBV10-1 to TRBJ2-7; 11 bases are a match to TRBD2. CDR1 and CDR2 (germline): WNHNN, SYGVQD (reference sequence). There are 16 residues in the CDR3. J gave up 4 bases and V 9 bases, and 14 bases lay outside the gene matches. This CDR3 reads CASHSSGRYPPYEQYF. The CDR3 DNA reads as TGCGCCAGTCATTCTAGCGGGAGGTATCCCCCTTACGAGCAGTACTTC.

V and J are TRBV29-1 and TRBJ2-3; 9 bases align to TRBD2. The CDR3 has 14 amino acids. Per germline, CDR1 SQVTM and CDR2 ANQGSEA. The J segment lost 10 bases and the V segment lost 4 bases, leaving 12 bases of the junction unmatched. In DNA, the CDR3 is TGCAGCGTTGGGGGGACTAGCCCTTCTGATTCGCAGTATTTT. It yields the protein CSVGGTSPSDSQYF.

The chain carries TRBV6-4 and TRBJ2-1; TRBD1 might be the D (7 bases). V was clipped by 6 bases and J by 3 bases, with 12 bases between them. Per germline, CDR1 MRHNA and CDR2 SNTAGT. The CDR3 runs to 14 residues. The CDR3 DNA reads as TGTGCCAGCAGGGAGGGGGCCAACTACAATGAGCAGTTCTTC. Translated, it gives CASREGANYNEQFF.

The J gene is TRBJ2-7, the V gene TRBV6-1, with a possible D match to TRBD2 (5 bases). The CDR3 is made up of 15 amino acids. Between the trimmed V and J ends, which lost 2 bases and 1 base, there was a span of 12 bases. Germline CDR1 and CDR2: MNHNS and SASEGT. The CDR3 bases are TGTGCCAGCAGTGAATGGGCGGGCCGATCCTACGAGCAGTACTTC. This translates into CASSEWAGRSYEQYF.

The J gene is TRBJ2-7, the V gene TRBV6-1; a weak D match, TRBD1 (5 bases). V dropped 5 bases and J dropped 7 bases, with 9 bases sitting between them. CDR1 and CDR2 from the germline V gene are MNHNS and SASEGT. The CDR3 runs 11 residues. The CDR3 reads CASSKQAEQYF. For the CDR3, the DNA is TGTGCCAGCAGTAAACAGGCTGAGCAGTACTTC.

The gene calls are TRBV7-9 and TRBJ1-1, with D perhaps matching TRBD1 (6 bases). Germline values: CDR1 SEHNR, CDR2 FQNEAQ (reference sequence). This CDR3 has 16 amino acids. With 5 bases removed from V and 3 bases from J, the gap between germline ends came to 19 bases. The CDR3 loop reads CASSHQRYRDDTEAFF. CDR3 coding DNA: TGTGCCAGCAGCCACCAGAGGTACAGGGACGACACTGAAGCTTTCTTT.

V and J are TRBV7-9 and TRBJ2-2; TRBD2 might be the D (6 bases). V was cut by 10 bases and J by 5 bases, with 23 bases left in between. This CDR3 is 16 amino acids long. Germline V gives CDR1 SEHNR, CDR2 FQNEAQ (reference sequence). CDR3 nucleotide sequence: TGTGCCACCCACCCGCTGACGTCAGGGAGGACCGGGGAGCTGTTTTTT. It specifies CATHPLTSGRTGELFF.

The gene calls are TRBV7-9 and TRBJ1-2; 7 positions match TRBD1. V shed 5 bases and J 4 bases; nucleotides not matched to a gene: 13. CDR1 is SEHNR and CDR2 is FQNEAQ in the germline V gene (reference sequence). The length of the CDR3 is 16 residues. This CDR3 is CASSHETGWEFYGYTF. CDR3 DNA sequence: TGTGCCAGCAGCCACGAGACAGGGTGGGAATTCTATGGCTACACCTTC.

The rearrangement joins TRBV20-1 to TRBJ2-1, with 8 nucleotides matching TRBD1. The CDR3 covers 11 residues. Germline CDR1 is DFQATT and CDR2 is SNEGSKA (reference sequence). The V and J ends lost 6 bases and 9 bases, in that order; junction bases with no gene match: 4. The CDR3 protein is CSARQGFEQFF. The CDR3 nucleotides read TGCAGTGCCAGACAGGGGTTTGAGCAGTTCTTC.

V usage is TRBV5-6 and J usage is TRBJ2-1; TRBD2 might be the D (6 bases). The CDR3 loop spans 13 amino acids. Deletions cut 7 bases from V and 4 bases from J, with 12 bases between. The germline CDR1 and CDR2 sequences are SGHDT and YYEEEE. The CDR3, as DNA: TGTGCCAGCGGTAGCGGCTTTTACAATGAGCAGTTCTTC. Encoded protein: CASGSGFYNEQFF. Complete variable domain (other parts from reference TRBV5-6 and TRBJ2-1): DAGVTQSPTHLIKTRGQQVTLRCSPKSGHDTVSWYQQALGQGPQFIFQYYEEEERQRGNFPDRFSGHQFPNYSSELNVNALLLGDSALYLCASGSGFYNEQFFGPGTRLTVL.

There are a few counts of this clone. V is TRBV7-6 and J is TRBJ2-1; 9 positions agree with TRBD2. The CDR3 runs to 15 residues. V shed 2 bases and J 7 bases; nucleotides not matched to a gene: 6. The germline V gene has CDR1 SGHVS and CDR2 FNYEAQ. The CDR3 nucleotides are TGTGCCAGCAGCTTACGGGCGGGAGGGTGGAATGAGCAGTTCTTC. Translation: CASSLRAGGWNEQFF.

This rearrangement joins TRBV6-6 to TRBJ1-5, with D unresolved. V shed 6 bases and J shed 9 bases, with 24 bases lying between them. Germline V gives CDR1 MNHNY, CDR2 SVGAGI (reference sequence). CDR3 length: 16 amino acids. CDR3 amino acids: CASSPPHRGIIRPQHF. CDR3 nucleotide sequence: TGTGCCAGCAGCCCCCCCCATAGAGGTATTATTCGGCCCCAGCATTTT.

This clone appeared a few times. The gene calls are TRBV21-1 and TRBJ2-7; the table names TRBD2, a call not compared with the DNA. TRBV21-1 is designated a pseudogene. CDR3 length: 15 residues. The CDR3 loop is CASSKTERGTYEQYF. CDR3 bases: TGTGCCAGCAGCAAAACCGAGCGGGGCACCTACGAGCAGTACTTC.